This T cell receptor (beta chain) emerged from a study of T cell responses to AZD1222 COVID-19 vaccine. General study results and limits: Females outnumbered males among donors, who were mostly white British; clonal diversity was possibly underestimated. All repertoire sampling was performed exclusively after the peak T cell response. Close to half of spike-specific TCRs reportedly recognize unmutated variant regions.

CDR1 and CDR2 (germline): MNHEY, SVGEGT. The CDR3 loop spans 16 amino acids. The V gene end was trimmed by 5 bases and the J gene end by 1 base; junction bases not matched to a gene: 9. Regarding this clone: What it binds is unknown.

The data were produced by immunoSEQ multiplex PCR, yet TCRdb's version contains in-frame clones alone and is incomplete. In the table there are approximately 180,000 clones, about 92% of which are singletons. This clonotype originated in an adult who received the MenACWY meningococcal vaccine as a control. This chain uses TRBV6-2 or TRBV6-3 with TRBJ2-7; TRBD1 matches at 9 bases. The sample in question was peripheral blood, obtained 28 days after the second dose of the MenACWY control vaccine. The CDR3: CASSRRGQGISYEQYF. In DNA form, the CDR3 reads TGTGCCAGCAGTCGGAGAGGACAGGGGATTTCCTACGAGCAGTACTTC.